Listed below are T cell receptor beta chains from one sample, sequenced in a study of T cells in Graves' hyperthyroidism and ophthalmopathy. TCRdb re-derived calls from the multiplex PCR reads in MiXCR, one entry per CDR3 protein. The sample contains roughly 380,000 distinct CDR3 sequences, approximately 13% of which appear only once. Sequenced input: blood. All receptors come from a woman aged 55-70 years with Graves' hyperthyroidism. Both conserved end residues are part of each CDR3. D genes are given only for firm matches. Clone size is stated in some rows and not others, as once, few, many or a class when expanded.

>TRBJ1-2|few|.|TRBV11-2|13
CASSLDNYYGYTF
TGTGCCAGCAGTTTAGATAACTACTATGGCTACACCTTC
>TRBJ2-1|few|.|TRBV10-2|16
CASSARGTQTYNEQFF
TGCGCCAGCAGCGCTCGAGGGACACAAACCTACAATGAGCAGTTCTTC
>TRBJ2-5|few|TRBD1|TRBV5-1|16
CASSLGQGAYQETQYF
TGCGCCAGCAGCCTCGGACAGGGGGCCTACCAAGAGACCCAGTACTTC
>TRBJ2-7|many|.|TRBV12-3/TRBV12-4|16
CASSPPGLSRFYEQYF
TGTGCCAGCAGTCCGCCGGGACTGAGCCGATTCTACGAGCAGTACTTC
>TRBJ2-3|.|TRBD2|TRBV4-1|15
CASSLWTSATDTQYF
TGCGCCAGCAGCCTATGGACTAGCGCCACAGATACGCAGTATTTT
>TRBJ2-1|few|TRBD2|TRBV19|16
CASSIGLAGGNNEQFF
TGTGCCAGTAGTATTGGACTAGCGGGAGGGAACAATGAGCAGTTCTTC
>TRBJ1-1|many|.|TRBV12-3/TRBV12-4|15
CASSLLPLPNTEAFF
TGTGCCAGCTCTCTATTGCCACTTCCGAACACTGAAGCTTTCTTT
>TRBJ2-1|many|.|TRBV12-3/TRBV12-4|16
CASSFRGVTAHNEQFF
TGTGCCAGCAGTTTCCGCGGGGTGACAGCTCACAATGAGCAGTTCTTC
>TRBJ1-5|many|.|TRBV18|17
CASSPLAPTYGNQPQHF
TGTGCCAGCTCACCACTGGCCCCGACGTATGGCAATCAGCCCCAGCATTTT
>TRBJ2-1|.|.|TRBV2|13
CASKARSYNEQFF
TGTGCCAGCAAGGCACGGTCCTACAATGAGCAGTTCTTC
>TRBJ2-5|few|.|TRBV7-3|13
CASSVSYQETQYF
TGTGCCAGCAGCGTCAGCTATCAAGAGACCCAGTACTTC
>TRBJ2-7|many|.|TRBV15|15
CATSRAPNRGDEQYF
TGTGCCACCAGCAGAGCGCCGAATCGGGGCGACGAGCAGTACTTC
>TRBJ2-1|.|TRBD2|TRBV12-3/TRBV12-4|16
CASSYSGKGDYNEQFF
TGTGCCAGCAGTTATAGCGGGAAGGGAGACTACAATGAGCAGTTCTTC
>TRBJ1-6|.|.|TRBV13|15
CASSSLTGNSRPLHF
TGTGCCAGCAGCTCACTCACAGGGAATTCAAGACCCCTCCACTTT
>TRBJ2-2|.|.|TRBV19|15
CASSRQDDYTGELFF
TGTGCCAGTTCCCGACAGGACGATTACACCGGGGAACTGTTTTTT
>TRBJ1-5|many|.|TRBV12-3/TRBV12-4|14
CASSSSGEDQPQHF
TGTGCCAGCAGTTCTTCAGGGGAGGATCAGCCCCAGCATTTT
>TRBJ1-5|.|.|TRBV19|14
CASSIGFRWQPQHF
TGTGCCAGTAGTATTGGATTTCGGTGGCAGCCCCAGCATTTT
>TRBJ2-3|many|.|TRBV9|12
CASRGYTDTQYF
TGTGCCAGCAGAGGGTATACAGATACGCAGTATTTT
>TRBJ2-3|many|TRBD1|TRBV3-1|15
CASRSGTGDPDTQYF
TGTGCCAGCAGATCCGGGACAGGGGATCCAGATACGCAGTATTTT
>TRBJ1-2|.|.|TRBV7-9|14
CASSLRQGSYGYTF
TGTGCCAGCAGCTTAAGGCAGGGGTCCTATGGCTACACCTTC
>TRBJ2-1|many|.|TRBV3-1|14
CASSQGAPHNEQFF
TGTGCCAGCAGCCAAGGTGCGCCGCACAATGAGCAGTTCTTC
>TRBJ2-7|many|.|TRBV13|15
CASSLGSGPYYEQYF
TGTGCCAGCAGCTTAGGAAGCGGGCCTTACTACGAGCAGTACTTC
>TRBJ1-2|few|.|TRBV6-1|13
CASREDGNYGYTF
TGTGCCAGCAGGGAGGACGGAAACTATGGCTACACCTTC
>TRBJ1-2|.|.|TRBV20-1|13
CSAKTPGYLGYTF
TGCAGTGCGAAAACCCCAGGATACCTGGGCTACACCTTC
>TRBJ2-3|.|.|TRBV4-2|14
CATSWGEDTGTQYF
TGTGCCACCTCCTGGGGGGAGGACACAGGTACGCAGTATTTT
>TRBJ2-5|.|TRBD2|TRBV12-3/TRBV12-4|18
CASSLSRSLAGGSETQYF
TGTGCCAGCAGTTTAAGTAGGTCTCTAGCGGGAGGTTCAGAGACCCAGTACTTC
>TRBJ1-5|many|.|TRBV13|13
CASSLRAGQPQHF
TGTGCCAGCAGCTTACGTGCCGGCCAGCCCCAGCATTTT
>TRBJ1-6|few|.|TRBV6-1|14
CAVRLGSYNSPLHF
TGTGCCGTCCGGCTAGGCTCCTATAATTCACCCCTCCACTTT
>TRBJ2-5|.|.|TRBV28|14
CASSPPPGPETQYF
TGTGCCAGCAGCCCTCCGCCGGGGCCGGAGACCCAGTACTTC
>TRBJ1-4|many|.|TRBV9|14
CASSPVGGNEKLFF
TGTGCCAGCAGCCCGGTCGGCGGGAATGAAAAACTGTTTTTT
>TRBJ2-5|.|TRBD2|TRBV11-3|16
CASSPLGTSGWETQYF
TGTGCCAGCAGCCCCCTCGGGACTAGCGGGTGGGAGACCCAGTACTTC
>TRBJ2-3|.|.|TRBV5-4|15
CASSLPGLEADTQYF
TGTGCCAGCAGCCTACCGGGACTCGAGGCAGATACGCAGTATTTT
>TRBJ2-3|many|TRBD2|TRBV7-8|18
CASSLSWGTSGLSDTQYF
TGTGCCAGCAGCTTAAGTTGGGGTACTAGCGGGTTGTCAGATACGCAGTATTTT
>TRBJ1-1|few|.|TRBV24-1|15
CATSGPGTTNTEAFF
TGTGCCACCAGTGGCCCCGGGACGACGAACACTGAAGCTTTCTTT
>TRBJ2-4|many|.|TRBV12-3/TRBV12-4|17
CASSHDRPGAAKNIQYF
TGTGCCAGCAGTCACGACAGGCCCGGAGCGGCCAAAAACATTCAGTACTTC
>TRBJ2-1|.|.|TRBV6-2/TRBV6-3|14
CASSDSPNNNEQFF
TGTGCCAGCAGTGACTCCCCCAATAACAATGAGCAGTTCTTC
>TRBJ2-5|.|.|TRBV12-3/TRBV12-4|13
CASSLQEQETQYF
TGTGCCAGCAGCCTACAGGAGCAAGAGACCCAGTACTTC
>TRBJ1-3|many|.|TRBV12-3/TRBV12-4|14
CASSPGGSVNTIYF
TGTGCCAGCAGTCCCGGGGGTTCAGTAAACACCATATATTTT
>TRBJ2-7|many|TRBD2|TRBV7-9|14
CASRRLAGGGEQYF
TGTGCCAGCAGGCGACTAGCGGGAGGCGGCGAGCAGTACTTC
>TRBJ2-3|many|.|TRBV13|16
CASSSFLGRGTDTQYF
TGTGCCAGCAGCTCTTTTCTCGGACGGGGCACAGATACGCAGTATTTT
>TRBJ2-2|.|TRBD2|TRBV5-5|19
CASSLAFVLAGDPTGELFF
TGTGCCAGCAGCTTAGCGTTCGTTCTAGCGGGAGACCCCACCGGGGAGCTGTTTTTT